This T cell receptor (beta chain) was identified during a study of blood T cell repertoires in COVID-19 (TCRdb year 2020). For the wider study: Samples from collaborators originated in the United States, Italy and Spain and spanned both the acute and convalescent phases of COVID-19. Nearly every sample came with metadata listing a de-identified subject ID, COVID-19 status, age in years and sex. The dataset comprised deeply sampled blood TCRbeta repertoires from subjects exposed to, actively infected with, or recovered from COVID-19. Where available, HLA class I and class II types were obtained from metadata supplied by the sample provider rather than from assay-based typing. Samples came from the ongoing ImmuneRACE study (first 160 participants) plus 1,254 subjects from 6 global collaborators. A freely available public database, intended as a resource for researchers studying the immune response to SARS-CoV-2, is where the repertoires were released. The material from the prospective study consisted of cDNA or gDNA derived from T cells, B-cell-depleted T cells, or PBMCs. Study-level results and caveats: The quantity of clinical and demographic metadata differed by source and by participant and was supplied without curation.

V loses 1 base, J loses 8 bases, and the germline ends lie 15 bases apart. As encoded in the germline V gene, CDR1 is LGHNT while CDR2 is FRNRAP. The CDR3 goes from the cysteine to the phenylalanine over 15 residues. Only CDR3 DNA remains: 45 bases, in frame from the first base. Enrolling through a virtual design, the prospective study's participants ranged in age from roughly 18 to 95 years and lived across approximately 25 United States geographic areas. In the prospective study, cohorts were assigned on the basis of participant-reported clinical history obtained from a screening survey and a study questionnaire. For ImmuneRACE Cohort 3, a participant was defined as recovered based on two consecutive negative NP/OP PCR tests, clearance by a healthcare professional, or resolution of symptoms. Mobile phlebotomists in the prospective study collected whole blood, serum and a nasopharyngeal or oropharyngeal swab from every participant. Prospective study participants could optionally give additional blood draws and questionnaires over a roughly 2-month period. Before DNA extraction, blood samples from the prospective study were shipped at room temperature or frozen.

As to this clone: Its antigen remains undetermined. It has no much larger one-base neighbor in the sample; base qualities were not kept.

The immunoSEQ Assay, a bias-controlled multiplex PCR, was used to amplify TCRbeta CDR3 regions from genomic DNA. Processing in the source paper ran as follows. The number of nucleated cells in each sample was estimated by amplification of reference gene primers within the assay. To quantify the absolute abundance of each unique TCRbeta CDR3 rearrangement, sequence reads were collapsed and filtered. For each sample, productive Simpson clonality was calculated as the square root of Simpson's diversity index across productive rearrangements. TCRdb limited this immuneACCESS table to in-frame rearrangements with V and J called. A share of clones is missing; checked studies link under half to unresolved V genes, and the rest is unexplained. That table is the source of V, J and clone size, and D and trimming were worked out from the DNA. This sample is represented by about 200,000 clones; about 86% of them were singletons. Of the sample, less than 8.5% is held by the ten largest clones.

Material for sequencing was PBMCs or T cells enriched from blood (not recorded which). The chain uses TRBV12-5 and TRBJ2-1; tentative D gene TRBD2, with 5 bases matching. This clonotype was obtained from a middle-aged man who had recovered from COVID-19. For the CDR3, the sequence is CASGLGGIEGDEQFF. In nucleotide form, the sequence is TGTGCTAGTGGTTTGGGTGGAATCGAGGGCGATGAGCAGTTCTTC.